These T cell receptor beta chains were read from a single sample in a study of a mutant IDH1 vaccine in newly diagnosed glioma. Antigens for these TCRs are unknown. Clones were sequenced by immunoSEQ multiplex PCR, and TCRdb holds only the in-frame ones, with some missing. Found here are 45,000 to 55,000 clones, more than 70% of them singletons; the top ten hold 1.8%. The sequencing here drew on PBMCs, taken from a glioma patient whose treatment included an IDH1 peptide vaccine. The receptor source for this set is a woman between 40 and 50 years old with glioma. Both conserved end residues are part of each CDR3. Fields, in order: V gene, D gene, clone size, J gene, CDR3 DNA, CDR3 protein. The D gene is left open where the match is weak. Size is omitted from some rows. Given values are once, few, many or a class for expanded clones.

TRBV4-1	NA	few	TRBJ1-4	TGCGCCAGCAGCCAAGATGAAGGAAAGGCGGCTAATGAAAAACTGTTTTTT	CASSQDEGKAANEKLFF
TRBV5-5	NA	NA	TRBJ2-3	TGTGCCAGCAGCCCCCTATCAGGGACGTTTGGCACAGATACGCAGTATTTT	CASSPLSGTFGTDTQYF
TRBV4-2	NA	NA	TRBJ1-4	TGTGCCAGCAGCCAGACGGTGAAGGAAAAACTGTTTTTT	CASSQTVKEKLFF
TRBV19	NA	NA	TRBJ1-5	TGTGCCAGTAGTAACCAGAAGAATCAGCCCCAGCATTTT	CASSNQKNQPQHF
TRBV2	NA	NA	TRBJ1-1	TGTGCCAGCAAGGGTCAAGGGGTGGCTTTCTTT	CASKGQGVAFF
TRBV6-5	TRBD2	NA	TRBJ2-7	TGTGCCAGCAGTTTATCTAGCGGGGGGACCGCCTACGAGCAGTACTTC	CASSLSSGGTAYEQYF
TRBV14	NA	NA	TRBJ2-3	TGTGCCAGCAGTTTGGGGGCCCTGAATACGCAGTATTTT	CASSLGALNTQYF
TRBV11-1	TRBD1	NA	TRBJ1-2	TGTGCCAGCAGCTCGTCCCTTGGACAGGGGTCCTATGGCTACACCTTC	CASSSSLGQGSYGYTF
TRBV5-6	NA	NA	TRBJ1-2	TGTGCCAGCAGCTTGCTCCAGGGACTTAATGGCTACACCTTC	CASSLLQGLNGYTF
TRBV6-1	NA	NA	TRBJ1-5	TGTGCCAGCACCCGTACCGGGGAAAGCAATCAGCCCCAGCATTTT	CASTRTGESNQPQHF
TRBV7-9	TRBD2	NA	TRBJ2-1	TGTGCCAGCAGCTGGACTAGCGGCGGCTACAATGAGCAGTTCTTC	CASSWTSGGYNEQFF
TRBV7-2	TRBD2	NA	TRBJ2-5	TGTGCCAGCAGCGCGGTCGGCGGGGGGGGCCTAGAGACCCAGTACTTC	CASSAVGGGGLETQYF
TRBV6-1	NA	NA	TRBJ2-7	TGTGCCAGCAGGGTGACCTGGGATACCTACGAGCAGTACTTC	CASRVTWDTYEQYF
TRBV7-7	TRBD1	NA	TRBJ2-2	TGTGCTAGCAGCTTCCCAGGGGGCGAAGGCACCGGGGAGCTGTTTTTT	CASSFPGGEGTGELFF
TRBV2	NA	NA	TRBJ1-5	TGTGCCAGCACACTCCAGGGTGTGGGACAGCCCCAGCATTTT	CASTLQGVGQPQHF
TRBV5-6	TRBD1	NA	TRBJ1-2	TGTGCCAGCAGCCAAACCCAGGGGACAGCTAACTATGGCTACACCTTC	CASSQTQGTANYGYTF
TRBV15	NA	NA	TRBJ2-2	TGTGCCACCAGCAGAGCTTATTCGGCCGGGGAGCTGTTTTTT	CATSRAYSAGELFF
TRBV7-2	NA	NA	TRBJ2-5	TGTGCCAGCAGCTTGTCACGGGAGACCCAGTACTTC	CASSLSRETQYF
TRBV5-1	NA	NA	TRBJ1-2	TGCGCCAGCAGCTCCGGTTACAGGGTTGGCTACACCTTC	CASSSGYRVGYTF
TRBV27	TRBD1	NA	TRBJ2-7	TGTGCCAGCAGTCTGGGACAGGGAAGGGACGAGCAGTACTTC	CASSLGQGRDEQYF
TRBV7-6	NA	NA	TRBJ2-7	TGTGCCAGCAGCTTAGTATACGGTTCCTACGAGCAGTACTTC	CASSLVYGSYEQYF
TRBV11-2	NA	NA	TRBJ2-7	TGTGCCAGCAGCTTATCCAGGGGCGCCTACCCTTACGAGCAGTACTTC	CASSLSRGAYPYEQYF
TRBV6-6	NA	NA	TRBJ2-7	TGTGCCAGCAGTCCCTCCTACGAGCAGTACTTC	CASSPSYEQYF
TRBV6-5	TRBD2	NA	TRBJ2-7	TGTGCCAGCAGAACCTCGGGGGGGAAAAGGAGCGAGCAGTACTTC	CASRTSGGKRSEQYF
TRBV14	NA	few	TRBJ1-1	TGTGCCAGCAGCCCCTTAGCCGCCTACACTGAAGCTTTCTTT	CASSPLAAYTEAFF
TRBV6-6	NA	medium-sized	TRBJ1-6	TGTGCCAGCACCAACAGGGCTTCTGATTCACCCCTCCACTTT	CASTNRASDSPLHF
TRBV6-5	NA	once	TRBJ2-3	TGTGCCAGCAGTAACTATTCACCGACTAGCACAGATACGCAGTATTTT	CASSNYSPTSTDTQYF
TRBV6-5	TRBD1	NA	TRBJ1-1	TGTGCCAGCAGCCCCGGGACAGGGTTTGAAGCTTTCTTT	CASSPGTGFEAFF
TRBV6-6	NA	NA	TRBJ1-1	TGTGCCAGCAACCGGCAGTTGAACACTGAAGCTTTCTTT	CASNRQLNTEAFF
TRBV6-1	NA	once	TRBJ2-6	TGTGCCAGTCAACCGTCTGGGGCCAACGTCCTGACTTTC	CASQPSGANVLTF
TRBV11-2	TRBD2	NA	TRBJ2-2	TGTGCCAGCAGCTCGTCTTTAGCGGGGGGGCGAACCGGGGAGCTGTTTTTT	CASSSSLAGGRTGELFF
TRBV15	NA	NA	TRBJ2-7	TGTGCCACCCGGGTGACAGATTCCTACGAGCAGTACTTC	CATRVTDSYEQYF
TRBV29-1	TRBD1	few	TRBJ1-1	TGCAGCGTTGCAACAGGGGGCACTGAAGCTTTCTTT	CSVATGGTEAFF
TRBV5-1	TRBD2	NA	TRBJ2-5	TGCGCCAGCAGCTTGGCGGCTAGCGGGGAGACCCAGTACTTC	CASSLAASGETQYF
TRBV7-2	NA	NA	TRBJ1-6	TGTGCCAGCAGCTTCTCCGTTTATAATTCACCCCTCCACTTT	CASSFSVYNSPLHF
TRBV19	NA	NA	TRBJ1-1	TGTGCCAGTAGTATTGGGGGGCCGGGCACTGAAGCTTTCTTT	CASSIGGPGTEAFF
TRBV14	NA	NA	TRBJ2-6	TGTGCCAGCAGCCAAAGGGGTCGGTGGTCTGGGGCCAACGTCCTGACTTTC	CASSQRGRWSGANVLTF